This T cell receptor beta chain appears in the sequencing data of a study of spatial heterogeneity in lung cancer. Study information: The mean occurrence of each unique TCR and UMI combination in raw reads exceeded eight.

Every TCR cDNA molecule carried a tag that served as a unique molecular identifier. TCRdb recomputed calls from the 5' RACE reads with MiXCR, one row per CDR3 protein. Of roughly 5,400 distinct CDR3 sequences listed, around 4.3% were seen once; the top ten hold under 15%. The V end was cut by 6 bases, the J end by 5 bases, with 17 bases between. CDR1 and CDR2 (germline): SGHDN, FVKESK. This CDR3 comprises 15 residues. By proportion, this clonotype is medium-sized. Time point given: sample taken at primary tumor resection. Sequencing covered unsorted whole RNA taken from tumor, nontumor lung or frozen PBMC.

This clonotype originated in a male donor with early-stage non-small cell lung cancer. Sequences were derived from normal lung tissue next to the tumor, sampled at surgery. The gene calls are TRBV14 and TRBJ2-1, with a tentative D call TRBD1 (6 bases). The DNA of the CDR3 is TGTGCCAGCAGTCCGAGGGGGTCTGGAGACAATGAGCAGTTCTTC. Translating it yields CASSPRGSGDNEQFF.